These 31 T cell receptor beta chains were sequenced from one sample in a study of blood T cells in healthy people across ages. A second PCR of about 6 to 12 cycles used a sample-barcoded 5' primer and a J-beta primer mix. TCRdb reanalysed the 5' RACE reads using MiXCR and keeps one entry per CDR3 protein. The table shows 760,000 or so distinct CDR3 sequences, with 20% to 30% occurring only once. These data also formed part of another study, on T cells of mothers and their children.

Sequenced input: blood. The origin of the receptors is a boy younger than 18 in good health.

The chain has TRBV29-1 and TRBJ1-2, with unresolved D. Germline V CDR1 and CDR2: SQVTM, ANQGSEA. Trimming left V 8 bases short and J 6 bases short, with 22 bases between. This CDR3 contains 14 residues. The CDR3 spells CSSRRAFEEDGYTF. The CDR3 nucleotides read TGCAGCTCCCGGAGGGCGTTTGAGGAGGATGGCTACACCTTC.

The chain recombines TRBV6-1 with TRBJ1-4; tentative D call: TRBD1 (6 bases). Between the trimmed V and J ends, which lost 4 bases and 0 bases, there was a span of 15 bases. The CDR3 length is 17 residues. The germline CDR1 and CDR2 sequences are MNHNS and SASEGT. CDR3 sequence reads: CASSARVGGATNEKLFF. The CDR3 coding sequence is TGTGCCAGCAGTGCACGAGTGGGGGGCGCAACTAATGAAAAACTGTTTTTT.

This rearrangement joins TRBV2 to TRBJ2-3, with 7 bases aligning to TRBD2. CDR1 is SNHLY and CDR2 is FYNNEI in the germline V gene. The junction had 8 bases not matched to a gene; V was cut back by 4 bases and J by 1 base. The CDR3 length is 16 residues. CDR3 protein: CASSGPGGSGTDTQYF. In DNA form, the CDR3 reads TGTGCCAGCAGTGGGCCCGGGGGGTCGGGCACAGATACGCAGTATTTT.

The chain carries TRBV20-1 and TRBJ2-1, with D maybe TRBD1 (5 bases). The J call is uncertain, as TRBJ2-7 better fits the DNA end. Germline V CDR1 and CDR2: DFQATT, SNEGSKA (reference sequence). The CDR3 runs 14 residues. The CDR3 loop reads CSAKDSALSYEQYF. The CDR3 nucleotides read TGCAGTGCTAAAGACAGCGCTTTATCCTACGAGCAGTACTTC.

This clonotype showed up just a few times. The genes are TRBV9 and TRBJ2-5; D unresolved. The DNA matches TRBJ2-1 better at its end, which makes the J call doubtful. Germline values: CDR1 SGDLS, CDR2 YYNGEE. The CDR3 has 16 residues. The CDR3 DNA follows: TGTGCCAGCAGCGACTCGGGTCGGGTCAGTTACAATGAGCAGTTCTTC. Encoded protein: CASSDSGRVSYNEQFF.

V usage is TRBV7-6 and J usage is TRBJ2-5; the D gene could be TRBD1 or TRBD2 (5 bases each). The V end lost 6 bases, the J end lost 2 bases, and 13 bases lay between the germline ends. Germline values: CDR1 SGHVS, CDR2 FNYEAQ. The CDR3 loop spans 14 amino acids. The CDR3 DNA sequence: TGTGCCAGCAGACGTGGGACGGATCAAGAGACCCAGTACTTC. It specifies CASRRGTDQETQYF. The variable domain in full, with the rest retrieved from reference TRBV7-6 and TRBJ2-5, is GAGVSQSPRYKVTKRGQDVALRCDPISGHVSLYWYRQALGQGPEFLTYFNYEAQQDKSGLPNDRFSAERPEGSISTLTIQRTEQRDSAMYRCASRRGTDQETQYFGPGTRLLVL.

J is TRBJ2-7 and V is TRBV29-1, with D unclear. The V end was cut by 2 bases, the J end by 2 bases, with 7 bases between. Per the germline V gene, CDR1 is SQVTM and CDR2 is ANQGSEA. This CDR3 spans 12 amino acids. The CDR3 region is CSVENTAYEQYF. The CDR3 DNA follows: TGCAGCGTTGAAAACACAGCCTACGAGCAGTACTTC.

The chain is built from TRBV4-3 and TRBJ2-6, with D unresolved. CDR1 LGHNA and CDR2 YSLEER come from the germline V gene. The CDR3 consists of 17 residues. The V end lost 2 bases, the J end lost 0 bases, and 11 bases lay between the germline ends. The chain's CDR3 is CASSQYSPSSGANVLTF. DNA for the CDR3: TGCGCCAGCAGCCAATATTCGCCCAGCTCTGGGGCCAACGTCCTGACTTTC.

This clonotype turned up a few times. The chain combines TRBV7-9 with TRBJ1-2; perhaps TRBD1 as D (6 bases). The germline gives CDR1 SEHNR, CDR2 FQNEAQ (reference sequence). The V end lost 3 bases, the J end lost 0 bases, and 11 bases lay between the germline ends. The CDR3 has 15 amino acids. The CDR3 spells CASSFGQNPNYGYTF. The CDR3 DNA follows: TGTGCCAGCAGCTTTGGACAGAATCCTAACTATGGCTACACCTTC. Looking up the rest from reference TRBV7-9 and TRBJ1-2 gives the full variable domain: DTGVSQNPRHKITKRGQNVTFRCDPISEHNRLYWYRQTLGQGPEFLTYFQNEAQLEKSRLLSDRFSAERPKGSFSTLEIQRTEQGDSAMYLCASSFGQNPNYGYTFGSGTRLTVV.

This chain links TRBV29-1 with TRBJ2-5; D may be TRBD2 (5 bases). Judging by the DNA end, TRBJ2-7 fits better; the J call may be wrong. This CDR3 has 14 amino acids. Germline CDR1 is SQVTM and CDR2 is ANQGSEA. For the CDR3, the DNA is TGCAGCGTTGCTCTCACGGGGATAAGCTACGAGCAGTACTTC. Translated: CSVALTGISYEQYF.

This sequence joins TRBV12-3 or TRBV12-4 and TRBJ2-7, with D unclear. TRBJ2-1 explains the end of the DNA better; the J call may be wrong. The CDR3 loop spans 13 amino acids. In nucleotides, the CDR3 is TGTGCCAGCAGTTTAAGGAGTAAGGGTGAGCAGTTCTTC. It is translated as CASSLRSKGEQFF.

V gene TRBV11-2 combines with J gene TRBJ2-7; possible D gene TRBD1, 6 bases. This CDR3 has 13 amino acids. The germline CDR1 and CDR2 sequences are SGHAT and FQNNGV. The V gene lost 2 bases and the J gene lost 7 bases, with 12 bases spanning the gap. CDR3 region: CASSLWGQPEQYF. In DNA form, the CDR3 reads TGTGCCAGCAGCTTATGGGGGCAGCCAGAGCAGTACTTC.

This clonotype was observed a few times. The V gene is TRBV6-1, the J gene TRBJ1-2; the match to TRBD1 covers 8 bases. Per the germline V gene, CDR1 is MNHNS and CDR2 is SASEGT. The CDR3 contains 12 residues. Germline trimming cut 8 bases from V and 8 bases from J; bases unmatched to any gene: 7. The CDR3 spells CASSQQGEGYTF. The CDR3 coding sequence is TGTGCCAGCTCCCAACAGGGGGAAGGCTACACCTTC.

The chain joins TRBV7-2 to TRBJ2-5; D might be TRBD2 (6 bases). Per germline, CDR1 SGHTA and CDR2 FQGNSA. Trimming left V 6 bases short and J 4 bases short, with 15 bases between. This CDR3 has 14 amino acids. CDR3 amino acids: CASSQNGGPETQYF. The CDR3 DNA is TGTGCCAGCAGTCAAAACGGGGGACCAGAGACCCAGTACTTC.

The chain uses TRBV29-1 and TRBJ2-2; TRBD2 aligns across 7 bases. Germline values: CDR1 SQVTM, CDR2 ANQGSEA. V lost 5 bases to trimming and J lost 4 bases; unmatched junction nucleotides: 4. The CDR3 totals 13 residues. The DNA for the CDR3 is TGCAGCGTTTCCGGCGGGAGCACCGGGGAGCTGTTTTTT. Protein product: CSVSGGSTGELFF.

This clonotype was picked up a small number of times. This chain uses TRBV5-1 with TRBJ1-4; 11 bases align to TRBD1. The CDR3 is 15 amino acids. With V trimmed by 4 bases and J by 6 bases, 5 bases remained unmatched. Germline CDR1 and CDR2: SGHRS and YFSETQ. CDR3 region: CASSGGTGGDEKLFF. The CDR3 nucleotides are TGCGCCAGCAGCGGGGGGACAGGGGGTGATGAAAAACTGTTTTTT.

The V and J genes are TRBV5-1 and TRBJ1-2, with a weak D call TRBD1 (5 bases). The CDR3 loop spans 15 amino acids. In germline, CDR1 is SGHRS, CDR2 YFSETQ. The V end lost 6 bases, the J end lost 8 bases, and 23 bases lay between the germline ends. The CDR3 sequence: CASTSGRLPTEGYTF. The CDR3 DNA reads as TGCGCCAGCACCTCAGGGCGGCTTCCTACAGAAGGCTACACCTTC. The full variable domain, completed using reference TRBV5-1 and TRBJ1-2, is KAGVTQTPRYLIKTRGQQVTLSCSPISGHRSVSWYQQTPGQGLQFLFEYFSETQRNKGNFPGRFSGRQFSNSRSEMNVSTLELGDSALYLCASTSGRLPTEGYTFGSGTRLTVV.

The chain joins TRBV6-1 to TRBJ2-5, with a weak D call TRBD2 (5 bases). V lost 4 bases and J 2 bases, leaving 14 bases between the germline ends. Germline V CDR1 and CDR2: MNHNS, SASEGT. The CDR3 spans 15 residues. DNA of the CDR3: TGTGCCAGCAGTGTTACAAGGACTCGTCAAGAGACCCAGTACTTC. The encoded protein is CASSVTRTRQETQYF.

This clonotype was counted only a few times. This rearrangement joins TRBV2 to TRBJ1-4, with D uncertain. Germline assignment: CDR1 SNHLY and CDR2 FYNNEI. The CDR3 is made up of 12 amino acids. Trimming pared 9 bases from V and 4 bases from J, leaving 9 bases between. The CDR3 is CASYRYNEKLFF. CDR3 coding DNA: TGTGCCAGTTACCGCTATAATGAAAAACTGTTTTTT. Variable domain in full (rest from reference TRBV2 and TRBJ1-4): EPEVTQTPSHQVTQMGQEVILRCVPISNHLYFYWYRQILGQKVEFLVSFYNNEISEKSEIFDDQFSVERPDGSNFTLKIRSTKLEDSAMYFCASYRYNEKLFFGSGTQLSVL.

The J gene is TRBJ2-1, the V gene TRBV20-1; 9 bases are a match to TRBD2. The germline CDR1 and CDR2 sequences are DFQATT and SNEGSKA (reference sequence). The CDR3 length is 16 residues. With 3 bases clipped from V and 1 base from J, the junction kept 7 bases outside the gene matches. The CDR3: CSARVSGGPSYNEQFF. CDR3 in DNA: TGCAGTGCTAGGGTTAGCGGGGGACCTTCCTACAATGAGCAGTTCTTC.

The CDR3: CASSGFVEAETQYF. The CDR3 DNA follows: TGTGCCAGCAGCGGGTTCGTGGAGGCGGAGACCCAGTACTTC. This rearrangement joins TRBV7-9 to TRBJ2-5, with a tentative D call TRBD2 (5 bases). The germline V gene encodes CDR1 SEHNR and CDR2 FQNEAQ (reference sequence). This CDR3 has 14 residues. The V and J ends lost 5 bases and 5 bases respectively, with 15 bases between them. Complete variable domain (other parts from reference TRBV7-9 and TRBJ2-5): DTGVSQNPRHKITKRGQNVTFRCDPISEHNRLYWYRQTLGQGPEFLTYFQNEAQLEKSRLLSDRFSAERPKGSFSTLEIQRTEQGDSAMYLCASSGFVEAETQYFGPGTRLLVL.

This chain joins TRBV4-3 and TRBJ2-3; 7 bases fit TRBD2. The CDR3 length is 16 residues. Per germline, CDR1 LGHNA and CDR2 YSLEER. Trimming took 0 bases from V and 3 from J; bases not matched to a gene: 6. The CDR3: CASSQDASGVTDTQYF. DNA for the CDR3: TGCGCCAGCAGCCAAGATGCAAGCGGGGTGACAGATACGCAGTATTTT.

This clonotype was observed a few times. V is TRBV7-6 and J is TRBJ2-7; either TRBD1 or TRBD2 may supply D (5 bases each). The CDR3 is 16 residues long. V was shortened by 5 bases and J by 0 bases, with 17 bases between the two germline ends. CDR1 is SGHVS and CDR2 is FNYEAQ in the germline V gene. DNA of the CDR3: TGTGCCAGCAGCCTAGAAGGGGCAGGGAGCTCCTACGAGCAGTACTTC. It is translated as CASSLEGAGSSYEQYF.

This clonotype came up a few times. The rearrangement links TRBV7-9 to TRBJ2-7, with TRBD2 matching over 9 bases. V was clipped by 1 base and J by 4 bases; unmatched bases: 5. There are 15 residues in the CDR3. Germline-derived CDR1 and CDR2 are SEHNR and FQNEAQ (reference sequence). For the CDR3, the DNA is TGTGCCAGCAGCTTAGGGCGGCGGGAGGGGTACGAGCAGTACTTC. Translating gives CASSLGRREGYEQYF.

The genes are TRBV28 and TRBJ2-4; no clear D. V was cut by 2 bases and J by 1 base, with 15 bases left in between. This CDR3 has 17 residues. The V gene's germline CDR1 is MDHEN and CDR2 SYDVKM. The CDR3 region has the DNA TGTGCCAGCAGTTTAGATTTTAGGAAAGGGGCCAAAAACATTCAGTACTTC. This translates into CASSLDFRKGAKNIQYF. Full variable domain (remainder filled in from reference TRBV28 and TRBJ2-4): DVKVTQSSRYLVKRTGEKVFLECVQDMDHENMFWYRQDPGLGLRLIYFSYDVKMKEKGDIPEGYSVSREKKERFSLILESASTNQTSMYLCASSLDFRKGAKNIQYFGAGTRLSVL.

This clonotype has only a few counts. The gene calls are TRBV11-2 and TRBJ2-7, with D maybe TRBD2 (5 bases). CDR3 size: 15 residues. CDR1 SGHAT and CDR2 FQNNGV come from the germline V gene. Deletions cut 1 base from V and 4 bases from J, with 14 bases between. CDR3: CASSLVDRDRYEQYF. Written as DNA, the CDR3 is TGTGCCAGCAGCTTAGTCGACCGGGATCGGTACGAGCAGTACTTC.

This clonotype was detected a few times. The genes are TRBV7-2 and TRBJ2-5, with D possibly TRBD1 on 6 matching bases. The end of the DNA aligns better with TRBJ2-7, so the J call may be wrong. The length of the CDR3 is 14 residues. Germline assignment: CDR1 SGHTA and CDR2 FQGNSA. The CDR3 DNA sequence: TGTGCCAGCAGCTTAGCACAGGGTGACCACGAGCAGTACGTC. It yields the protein CASSLAQGDHEQYV.

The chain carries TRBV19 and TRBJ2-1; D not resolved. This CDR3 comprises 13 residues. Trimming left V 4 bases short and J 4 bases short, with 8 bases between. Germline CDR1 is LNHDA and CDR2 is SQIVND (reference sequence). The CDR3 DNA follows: TGTGCCAGTAGTACCGCTTTTTACAATGAGCAGTTCTTC. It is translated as CASSTAFYNEQFF.

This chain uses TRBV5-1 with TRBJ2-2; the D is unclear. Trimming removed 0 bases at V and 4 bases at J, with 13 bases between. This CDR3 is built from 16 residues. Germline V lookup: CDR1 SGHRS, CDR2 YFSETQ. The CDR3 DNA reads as TGCGCCAGCAGCTTGGCCCCTCAAGACGGCACCGGGGAGCTGTTTTTT. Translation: CASSLAPQDGTGELFF.

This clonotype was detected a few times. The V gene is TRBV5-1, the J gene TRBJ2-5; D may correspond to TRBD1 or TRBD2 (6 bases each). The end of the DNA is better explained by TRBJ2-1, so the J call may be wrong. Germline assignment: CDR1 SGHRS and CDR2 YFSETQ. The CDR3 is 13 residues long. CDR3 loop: CASRPYRGDEQFF. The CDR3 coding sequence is TGCGCCAGCAGACCTTATAGGGGGGATGAGCAGTTCTTC.

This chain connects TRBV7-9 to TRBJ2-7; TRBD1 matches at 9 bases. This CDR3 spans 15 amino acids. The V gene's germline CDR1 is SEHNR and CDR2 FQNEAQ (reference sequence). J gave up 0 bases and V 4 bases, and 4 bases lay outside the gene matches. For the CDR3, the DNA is TGTGCCAGCAGCTCCGGGACAGGGTTCTCCTACGAGCAGTACTTC. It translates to CASSSGTGFSYEQYF. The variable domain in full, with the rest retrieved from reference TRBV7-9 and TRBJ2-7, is DTGVSQNPRHKITKRGQNVTFRCDPISEHNRLYWYRQTLGQGPEFLTYFQNEAQLEKSRLLSDRFSAERPKGSFSTLEIQRTEQGDSAMYLCASSSGTGFSYEQYFGPGTRLTVT.